A selection of T cell receptor beta chains follows, all from one sample in a study of cytotoxic CD8 clonotypes in ibrutinib-treated CLL. Some clones are missing from TCRdb's copy, which holds only in-frame ones; the method was immunoSEQ multiplex PCR. The table includes about 97,000 clones, about 72% detected once. The sample consisted of PBMCs, taken after 12 months of ibrutinib treatment. These receptors all stem from a human donor with chronic lymphocytic leukemia. Each CDR3 is given without its conserved first and last residue. D genes are given only for firm matches.

D	V	J	CDR3
TRBD1	TRBV28	TRBJ1-2	ASSPTDRGGDGYT
TRBD1	TRBV5-1	TRBJ2-3	ASSLRGFMADTQY
-	TRBV25-1	TRBJ1-4	ASSDLVGNEKLF
-	TRBV28	TRBJ2-7	ASSITYEQY
-	TRBV2	TRBJ1-6	ASRGDSPLH
-	TRBV6-5	TRBJ2-7	ASSYSRTPYEQY
-	TRBV4-1	TRBJ1-5	ASSQDRSNTHQPQH
-	TRBV4-2	TRBJ2-7	ASSPLTQGPNEQY
-	TRBV4-2	TRBJ2-7	ASSQDLTDGSYEQY
TRBD1	TRBV6-5	TRBJ1-5	ASSFQGANQPQH
-	TRBV9	TRBJ2-3	ASKAGVGTDTQY
-	TRBV7-5	TRBJ2-1	ARSLAEGLAGGNYNEQF
-	TRBV28	TRBJ1-1	ASSYRDKAF
TRBD1	TRBV29-1	TRBJ1-1	SAGQGQAF